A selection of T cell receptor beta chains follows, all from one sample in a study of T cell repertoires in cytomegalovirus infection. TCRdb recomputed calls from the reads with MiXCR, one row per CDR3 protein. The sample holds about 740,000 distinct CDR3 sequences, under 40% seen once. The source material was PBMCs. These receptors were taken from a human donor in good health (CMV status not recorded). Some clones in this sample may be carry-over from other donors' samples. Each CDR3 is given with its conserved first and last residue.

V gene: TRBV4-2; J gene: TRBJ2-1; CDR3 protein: CASSHPSGGAPEQFF
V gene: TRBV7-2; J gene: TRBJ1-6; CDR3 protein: CASSFNPGRGSPLHF
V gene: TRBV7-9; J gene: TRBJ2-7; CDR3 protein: CASSFSVEQYF
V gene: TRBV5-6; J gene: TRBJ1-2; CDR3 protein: CASSYETGAANYGYTF
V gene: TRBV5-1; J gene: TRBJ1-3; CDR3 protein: CASSFTGNSGNTIYF
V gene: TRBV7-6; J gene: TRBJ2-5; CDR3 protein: CASSWTPARETQYF
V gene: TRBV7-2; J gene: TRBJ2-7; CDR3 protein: CASSLGTRGGYEQYF
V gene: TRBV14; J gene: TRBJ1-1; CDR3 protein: CASSPRQGFLNTEAFF
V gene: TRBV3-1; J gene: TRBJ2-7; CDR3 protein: CASSHRDRGLEQYF
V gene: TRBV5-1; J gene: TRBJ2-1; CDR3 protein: CASSRTGGSQFF
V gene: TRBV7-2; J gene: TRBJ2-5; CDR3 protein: CASSLSSGSEETQYF
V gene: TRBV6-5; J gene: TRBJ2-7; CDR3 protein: CASSYSNEARRHEQYF
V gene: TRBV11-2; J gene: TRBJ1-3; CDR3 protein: CASSEGAYGNTIYF
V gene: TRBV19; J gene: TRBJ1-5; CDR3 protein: CASSSGKIKNQPQHF
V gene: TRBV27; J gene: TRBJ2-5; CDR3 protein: CASSLSPWGKETQYF
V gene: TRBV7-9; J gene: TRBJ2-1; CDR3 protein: CASSFLPGQALNEQFF
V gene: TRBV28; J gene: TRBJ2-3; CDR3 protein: CASSFPITDTQYF
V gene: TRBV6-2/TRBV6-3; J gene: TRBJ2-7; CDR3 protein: CASSYMPGGHEQYF
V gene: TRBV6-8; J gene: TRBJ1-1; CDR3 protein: CASEGGAGYTEAFF
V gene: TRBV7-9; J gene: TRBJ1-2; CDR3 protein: CASSYLKGPNYGYTF
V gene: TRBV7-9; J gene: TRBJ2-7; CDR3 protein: CASSSDSSYEQYF
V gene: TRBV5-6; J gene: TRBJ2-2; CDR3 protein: CASSLFAAPTGELFF
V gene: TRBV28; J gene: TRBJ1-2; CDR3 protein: CASINQRLLNYGYTF
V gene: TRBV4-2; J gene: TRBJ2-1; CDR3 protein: CASSQELGLEGNRDNEQFF
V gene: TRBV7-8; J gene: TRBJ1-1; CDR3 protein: CASSLAQYLEAFF
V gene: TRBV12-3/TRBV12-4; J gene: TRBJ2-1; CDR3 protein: CASSPGTGKYEQFF
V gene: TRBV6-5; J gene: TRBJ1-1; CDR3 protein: CASSLKLPGGVTEAFF